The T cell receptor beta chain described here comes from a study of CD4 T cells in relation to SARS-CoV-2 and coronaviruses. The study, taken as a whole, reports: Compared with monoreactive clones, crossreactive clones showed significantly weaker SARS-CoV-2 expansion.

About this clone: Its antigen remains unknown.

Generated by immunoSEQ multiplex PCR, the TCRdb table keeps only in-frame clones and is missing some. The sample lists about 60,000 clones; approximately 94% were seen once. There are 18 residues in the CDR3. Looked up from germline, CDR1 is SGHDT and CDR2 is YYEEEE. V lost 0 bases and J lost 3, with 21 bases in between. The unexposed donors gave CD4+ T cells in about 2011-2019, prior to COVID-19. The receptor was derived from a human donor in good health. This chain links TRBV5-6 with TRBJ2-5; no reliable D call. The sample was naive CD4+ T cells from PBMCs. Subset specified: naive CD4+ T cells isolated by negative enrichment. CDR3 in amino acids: CASSLAEAVGSYKETQYF. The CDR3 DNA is TGTGCCAGCAGCTTGGCCGAGGCGGTCGGAAGCTATAAAGAGACCCAGTACTTC.